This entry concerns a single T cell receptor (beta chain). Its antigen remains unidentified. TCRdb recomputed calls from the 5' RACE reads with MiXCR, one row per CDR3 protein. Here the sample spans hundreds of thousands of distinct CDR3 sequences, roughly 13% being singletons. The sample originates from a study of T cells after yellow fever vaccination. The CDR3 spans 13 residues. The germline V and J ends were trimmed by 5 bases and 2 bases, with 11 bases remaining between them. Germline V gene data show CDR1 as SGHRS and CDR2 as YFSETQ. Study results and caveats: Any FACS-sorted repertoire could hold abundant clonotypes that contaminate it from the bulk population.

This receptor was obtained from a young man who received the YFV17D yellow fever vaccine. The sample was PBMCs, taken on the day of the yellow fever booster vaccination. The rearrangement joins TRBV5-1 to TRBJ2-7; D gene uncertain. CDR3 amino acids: CASSGENAYEQYF. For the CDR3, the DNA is TGCGCCAGCAGTGGGGAAAACGCCTACGAGCAGTACTTC.